The TCR beta chain described here comes from a study of read filtering for tumor transcriptome and immune sequencing. This clonotype is labeled as medium-sized. Molecular barcoded adaptors covering alpha/delta and beta/gamma chains were used on approximately 400 ng RNA. One entry per CDR3 protein, called by TCRdb with MiXCR from the reads. This repertoire shows under 40,000 distinct CDR3 sequences, 14% found once; its top ten account for roughly 18%. Germline V gene sequence: CDR1 SGHAT, CDR2 FQNNGV. V was shortened by 5 bases and J by 10 bases, with 20 bases between the two germline ends. The CDR3 is 15 residues long.

Input material: a population of CD138-negative cells sorted from bone marrow. The genes are TRBV11-2 and TRBJ2-2; D call uncertain. The receptor's source is a donor aged 40 or older with multiple myeloma. The CDR3 DNA sequence: TGTGCCAGCAGCCGACTTGATACATTTGGAGAGGAGCTGTTTTTT. Protein sequence: CASSRLDTFGEELFF.